The sequence of this T cell receptor (beta chain) was determined in a study of OX40 agonist ivuxolimab in advanced cancers. A note on this clone: Its antigen remains unidentified.

Profiled with immunoSEQ multiplex PCR; TCRdb holds only in-frame clones, not every one. Of around 74,000 clones in the sample, roughly 90% are singletons; the top ten hold about 10%. The J segment lost 3 bases and the V segment lost 5 bases, leaving 6 bases of the junction unmatched. This CDR3 has 14 amino acids. Germline V gene lookup returns CDR1 SGHVS and CDR2 FNYEAQ. Findings and caveats of the study: Specificity for antigen went undetermined in the expanded peripheral T cells.

Sequences were derived from CD4+ or CD8+ T cells sorted from blood, sampled in a trial of the OX40 agonist ivuxolimab. V is TRBV7-6 and J is TRBJ2-7; 8 nucleotides line up with TRBD1. The source of this sequence is an adult with an advanced solid tumor such as melanoma, head and neck, liver or kidney cancer. CDR3 sequence: CASSGRQGFYEQYF. CDR3 coding DNA: TGTGCCAGCAGCGGGCGACAGGGGTTCTACGAGCAGTACTTC. Complete variable domain (other parts from reference TRBV7-6 and TRBJ2-7): GAGVSQSPRYKVTKRGQDVALRCDPISGHVSLYWYRQALGQGPEFLTYFNYEAQQDKSGLPNDRFSAERPEGSISTLTIQRTEQRDSAMYRCASSGRQGFYEQYFGPGTRLTVT.